Here is one TCR beta chain with its context. V lost 8 bases and J lost 6, with 11 bases in between. In germline, CDR1 is MNHEY, CDR2 SVGAGI. The CDR3 has 11 residues. The data derive from a study of blood T cell repertoires in COVID-19. Study overall: Sites in the United States, Italy and Spain provided acute and convalescent COVID-19 samples. Sample material is recorded as cDNA or gDNA derived from T cells, B-cell-depleted T cells, or PBMCs.

In the authors' methods: Scientists estimated how many nucleated cells there were by amplifying reference gene primers. Sequencing was performed with immunoSEQ multiplex PCR; in TCRdb, only in-frame clones are kept and a portion is missing. V and J calls and clone size come straight from that table; D and trimming were deduced from the DNA. Of some 250,000 clones in the sample, more than 85% were seen once. The V call is TRBV6-5, the J call TRBJ2-7, with D perhaps matching TRBD1 (6 bases). The specimen was peripheral blood. This receptor was identified in a woman in her seventies with active or convalescent COVID-19. The CDR3 DNA sequence: TGTGCCAGCTGGACAGTCGGCGAGCAGTACTTC. This sequence encodes CASWTVGEQYF.